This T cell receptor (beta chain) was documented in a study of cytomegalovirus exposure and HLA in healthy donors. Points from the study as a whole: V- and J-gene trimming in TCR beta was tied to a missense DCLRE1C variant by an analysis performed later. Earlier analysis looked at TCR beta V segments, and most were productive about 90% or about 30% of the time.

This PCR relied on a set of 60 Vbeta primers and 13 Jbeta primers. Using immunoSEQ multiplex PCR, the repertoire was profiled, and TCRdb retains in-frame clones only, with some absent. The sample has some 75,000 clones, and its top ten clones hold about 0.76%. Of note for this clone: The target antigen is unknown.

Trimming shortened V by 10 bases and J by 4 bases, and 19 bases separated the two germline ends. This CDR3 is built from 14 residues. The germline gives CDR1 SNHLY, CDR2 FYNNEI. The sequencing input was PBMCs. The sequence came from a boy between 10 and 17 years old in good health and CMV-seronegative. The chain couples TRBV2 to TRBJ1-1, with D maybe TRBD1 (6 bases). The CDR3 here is CATQSFTGITEAFF. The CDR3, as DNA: TGTGCCACCCAATCTTTTACAGGGATCACTGAAGCTTTCTTT. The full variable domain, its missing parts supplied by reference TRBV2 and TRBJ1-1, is EPEVTQTPSHQVTQMGQEVILRCVPISNHLYFYWYRQILGQKVEFLVSFYNNEISEKSEIFDDQFSVERPDGSNFTLKIRSTKLEDSAMYFCATQSFTGITEAFFGQGTRLTVV.